This TCR beta chain was retrieved from a study of chemoradiotherapy in HPV16-positive cancers. Turning to the study itself: Candidate HPV-specific T-cell clones and common TCR motifs came from functional assays in a couple of HPV16-positive patients. Study results and limitations: During treatment, candidate HPV-specific clones and E7-related motifs expanded in tumor. Only a couple of HPV16-positive patients supplied the functional HPV-specificity definition.

The J segment lost 6 bases and the V segment lost 6 bases, leaving 7 bases of the junction unmatched. Germline values: CDR1 MNHNY, CDR2 SVGAGI (reference sequence). There are 16 residues in the CDR3. A word on this clone: Its antigen remains unknown.

Assay used: immunoSEQ multiplex PCR; TCRdb lists only in-frame clones, some missing. The sample carries approximately 12,000 clones, about 86% recorded once. Repertoires were sampled repeatedly during chemoradiotherapy. The sample in question was blood, obtained from a patient who underwent chemoradiotherapy. This clonotype originated in a human donor with HPV-associated anogenital cancer. The chain combines TRBV6-6 with TRBJ2-3, with 15 nucleotides matching TRBD2. The CDR3 loop reads CASRHRTSGGADTQYF. In DNA, the CDR3 is TGTGCCAGCAGGCACCGGACTAGCGGGGGGGCGGATACGCAGTATTTT.